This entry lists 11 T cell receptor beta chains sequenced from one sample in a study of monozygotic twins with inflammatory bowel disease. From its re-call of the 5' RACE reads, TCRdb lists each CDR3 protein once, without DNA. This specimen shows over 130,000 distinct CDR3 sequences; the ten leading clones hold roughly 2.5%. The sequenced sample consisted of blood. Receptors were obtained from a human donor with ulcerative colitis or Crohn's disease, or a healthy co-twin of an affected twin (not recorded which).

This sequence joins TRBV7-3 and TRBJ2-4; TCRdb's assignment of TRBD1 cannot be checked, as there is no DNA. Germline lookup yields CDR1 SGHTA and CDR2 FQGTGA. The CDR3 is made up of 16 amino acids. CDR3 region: CASSTYRGSAKNMQYF. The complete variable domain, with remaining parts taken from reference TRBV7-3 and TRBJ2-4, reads GAGVSQTPSNKVTEKGKYVELRCDPISGHTALYWYRQSLGQGPEFLIYFQGTGAADDSGLPNDRFFAVRPEGSVSTLKIQRTERGDSAVYLCASSTYRGSAKNMQYFGAGTRLSVL.

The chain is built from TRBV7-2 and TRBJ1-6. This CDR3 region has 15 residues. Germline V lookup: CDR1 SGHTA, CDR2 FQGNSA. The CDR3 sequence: CASSPLGGANSPLHF.

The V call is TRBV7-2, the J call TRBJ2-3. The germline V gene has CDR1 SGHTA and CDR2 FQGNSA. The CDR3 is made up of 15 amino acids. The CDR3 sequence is CASSWQLAGTDTQYF.

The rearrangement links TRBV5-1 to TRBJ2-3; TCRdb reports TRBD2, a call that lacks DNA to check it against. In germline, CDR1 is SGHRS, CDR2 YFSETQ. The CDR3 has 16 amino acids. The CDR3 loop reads CASSPATSGVADTQYF.

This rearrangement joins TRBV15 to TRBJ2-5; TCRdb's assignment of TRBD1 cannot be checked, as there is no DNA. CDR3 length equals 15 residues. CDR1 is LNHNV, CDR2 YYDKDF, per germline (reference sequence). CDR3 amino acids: CATSRDLGGQETQYF.

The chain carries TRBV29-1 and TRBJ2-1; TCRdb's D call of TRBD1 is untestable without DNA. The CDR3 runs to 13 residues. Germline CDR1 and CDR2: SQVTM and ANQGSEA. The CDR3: CSGDRGAYNEQFF.

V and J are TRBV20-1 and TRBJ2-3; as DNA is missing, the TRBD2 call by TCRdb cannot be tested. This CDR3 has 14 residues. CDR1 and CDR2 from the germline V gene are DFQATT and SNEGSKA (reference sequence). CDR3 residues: CSASPIAGGSTQYF.

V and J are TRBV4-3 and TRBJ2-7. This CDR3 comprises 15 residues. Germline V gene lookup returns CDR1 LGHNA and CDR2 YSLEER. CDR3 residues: CASSQDRVDSYEQYF.

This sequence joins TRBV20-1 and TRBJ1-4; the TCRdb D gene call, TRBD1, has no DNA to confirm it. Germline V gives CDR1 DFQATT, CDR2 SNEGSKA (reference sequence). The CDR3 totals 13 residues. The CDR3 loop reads CSARGDRGEKLFF.

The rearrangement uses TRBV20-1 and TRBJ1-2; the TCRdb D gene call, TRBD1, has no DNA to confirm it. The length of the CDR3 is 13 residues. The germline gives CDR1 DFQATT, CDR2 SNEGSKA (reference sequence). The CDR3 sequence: CSARVTGADGYTF.

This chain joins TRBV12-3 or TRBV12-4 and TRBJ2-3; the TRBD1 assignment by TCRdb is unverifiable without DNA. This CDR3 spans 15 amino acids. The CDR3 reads CASSFQGAGADTQYF.